This T cell receptor beta chain was found in a study of patients and donors after allogeneic stem cell transplantation. In TCRdb, the RT-PCR reads were re-called with MiXCR into one record per CDR3 protein. The sample carries approximately 210,000 distinct CDR3 sequences, 41% recorded once. The clonotype originates from a human donor who was either an allogeneic HSCT recipient or a stem cell or donor lymphocyte infusion donor (not recorded which). It is not recorded whose cells these are; they may come from a transplant donor. Input material: blood, either unsorted or a sorted T cell fraction (not recorded which).

In DNA form, the CDR3 reads TGCAGCGTTGAAATCGGGCAGGGAGATAATTCACCCCTCCACTTT. Protein product: CSVEIGQGDNSPLHF. V and J are TRBV29-1 and TRBJ1-6, with TRBD1 as a possible D gene (5 bases). V was shortened by 2 bases and J by 5 bases, with 13 bases between the two germline ends. There are 15 residues in the CDR3. Germline-derived CDR1 and CDR2 are SQVTM and ANQGSEA.